The 27 T cell receptor beta chains presented below share a single source sample, sequenced in a study of early stage breast cancer tumors. Using immunoSEQ multiplex PCR, the repertoire was profiled, and TCRdb retains in-frame clones only, with some absent. The sample lists 70,000 or so clones, roughly 80% occurring once. Sample: blood. The receptors shown here come from a person aged 40-50 years with breast cancer.

This clone came up once. This chain connects TRBV10-3 to TRBJ2-1, with TRBD2 matching 9 bases. The germline V gene encodes CDR1 ENHRY and CDR2 SYGVKD. With V trimmed by 4 bases and J by 7 bases, 5 bases remained unmatched. The CDR3 covers 14 residues. CDR3 DNA sequence: TGTGCCATCAGTGGGCTAGCGGGAATTAATGAGCAGTTCTTC. Translation gives CAISGLAGINEQFF.

The CDR3 region is CASSGGSGMANNEQFF. The CDR3 nucleotides are TGTGCCAGCAGCGGGGGTAGCGGGATGGCGAACAATGAGCAGTTCTTC. The J gene is TRBJ2-1, the V gene TRBV9; 8 bases align to TRBD2. Losses at the gene ends were 3 bases for V and 5 bases for J; bases not matched to a gene: 10. This CDR3 has 16 amino acids. CDR1 and CDR2 (germline): SGDLS, YYNGEE.

This clone has a handful of counts. This chain links TRBV10-3 with TRBJ1-2; no firm D call. Germline CDR1 reads ENHRY; CDR2 reads SYGVKD. V lost 0 bases, J lost 6 bases, and 8 bases lay in between. This CDR3 is built from 13 residues. The CDR3 here is CAISESGQHGYTF. The CDR3 DNA reads as TGTGCCATCAGTGAGTCAGGGCAACATGGCTACACCTTC.

To note about this clone: At one of its ends the junction is not consistent with the germline gene, which may arise from a read error. This rearrangement joins TRBV7-7 to TRBJ2-5; 8 bases are a match to TRBD2. The CDR3 is made up of 14 amino acids. CDR1 and CDR2 (germline): SSHAT, FNYEAQ (reference sequence). CDR3 in amino acids: CASSFGGRQETQYF. The CDR3 coding sequence is TGTGCTAGCAGCTTCGGCGGGAGGCAAGAGACCCAGTACTTC.

V is TRBV7-3 and J is TRBJ2-1; 12 bases map to TRBD2. The length of the CDR3 is 15 residues. The junction had 8 bases not matched to a gene; V was cut back by 5 bases and J by 9 bases. Germline V gene data show CDR1 as SGHTA and CDR2 as FQGTGA. CDR3 amino acids: CASSPTSGSGGEQFF. Here the CDR3 DNA reads TGTGCCAGCAGCCCGACTAGCGGGAGCGGCGGTGAGCAGTTCTTC.

The sample holds one count of this clone. The genes are TRBV12-5 and TRBJ2-1; D may be TRBD2 (5 bases). Trimming pared 0 bases from V and 4 bases from J, leaving 19 bases between. Germline-derived CDR1 and CDR2 are LGHNT and FRNRAP. CDR3 length equals 18 residues. The CDR3: CASGLVLGGPGFYNEQFF. The CDR3 DNA sequence: TGTGCTAGTGGTTTGGTACTCGGCGGGCCTGGGTTTTACAATGAGCAGTTCTTC. Together with reference TRBV12-5 and TRBJ2-1, the CDR3 gives the full variable domain: DARVTQTPRHKVTEMGQEVTMRCQPILGHNTVFWYRQTMMQGLELLAYFRNRAPLDDSGMPKDRFSAEMPDATLATLKIQPSEPRDSAVYFCASGLVLGGPGFYNEQFFGPGTRLTVL.

This clone has a handful of counts. The rearrangement joins TRBV19 to TRBJ2-4, with 10 bases matching TRBD1. The CDR3 runs to 16 residues. Germline CDR1 is LNHDA and CDR2 is SQIVND (reference sequence). The V gene end was trimmed by 5 bases and the J gene end by 3 bases; junction bases not matched to a gene: 7. CDR3 sequence (DNA): TGTGCCAGTAGTGCGGACAGGGGGGCCCGCAAAAACATTCAGTACTTC. It translates to CASSADRGARKNIQYF. The full variable domain, its missing parts supplied by reference TRBV19 and TRBJ2-4, is DGGITQSPKYLFRKEGQNVTLSCEQNLNHDAMYWYRQDPGQGLRLIYYSQIVNDFQKGDIAEGYSVSREKKESFPLTVTSAQKNPTAFYLCASSADRGARKNIQYFGAGTRLSVL.

This chain joins TRBV9 and TRBJ2-3; weak D call: TRBD2 (6 bases). Trimming cost V 6 bases and J 0 bases, with 14 bases left between them. Per germline, CDR1 SGDLS and CDR2 YYNGEE. This CDR3 spans 15 amino acids. The CDR3 reads CASTGSAGSTDTQYF. As DNA, the CDR3 is TGTGCCAGCACTGGATCGGCGGGAAGCACAGATACGCAGTATTTT.

V is TRBV9 and J is TRBJ1-4; D might be TRBD1 (6 bases). This CDR3 region has 15 residues. Germline V CDR1 and CDR2: SGDLS, YYNGEE. V was clipped by 2 bases and J by 4 bases, with 12 bases between them. In DNA, the CDR3 is TGTGCCAGCAGCGTGTCGACAGGTATTAATGAAAAACTGTTTTTT. Translating it yields CASSVSTGINEKLFF. The whole variable domain, remainder taken from reference TRBV9 and TRBJ1-4, is DSGVTQTPKHLITATGQRVTLRCSPRSGDLSVYWYQQSLDQGLQFLIQYYNGEERAKGNILERFSAQQFPDLHSELNLSSLELGDSALYFCASSVSTGINEKLFFGSGTQLSVL.

This clone has more than one count but fewer than ten. The rearrangement uses TRBV7-8 and TRBJ2-7; 7 bases are shared with TRBD2. This CDR3 is built from 14 residues. Looked up from germline, CDR1 is SGHVS and CDR2 is FQNEAQ. V dropped 4 bases and J dropped 4; count of bases not matched to a gene: 7. In DNA, the CDR3 is TGTGCCAGCAGCTCGGGCCTAGCGGCGTACGAGCAGTACTTC. Protein: CASSSGLAAYEQYF. Full variable domain (outside the CDR3, taken from reference TRBV7-8 and TRBJ2-7): GAGVSQSPRYKVAKRGQDVALRCDPISGHVSLFWYQQALGQGPEFLTYFQNEAQLDKSGLPSDRFFAERPEGSVSTLKIQRTQQEDSAVYLCASSSGLAAYEQYFGPGTRLTVT.

The chain has TRBV7-9 and TRBJ2-5; D may be TRBD2 (5 bases). The CDR3 spans 14 residues. Trimming removed 8 bases from V and 5 bases from J, with 18 bases in between. Germline assignment: CDR1 SEHNR and CDR2 FQNEAQ (reference sequence). For the CDR3, the DNA is TGTGCCAGCGGAAGCGGTAAAGGTGGGGAGACCCAGTACTTC. It translates to CASGSGKGGETQYF.

A single count supports this clone. The V and J genes are TRBV19 and TRBJ2-2; D is undetermined. Germline values: CDR1 LNHDA, CDR2 SQIVND (reference sequence). The CDR3 is 16 residues long. Trimming removed 2 bases at V and 1 base at J, with 11 bases between. The CDR3 coding sequence is TGTGCCAGTAGTATAAGGGCAGGACGGAACACCGGGGAGCTGTTTTTT. It specifies CASSIRAGRNTGELFF.

The J gene is TRBJ2-1, the V gene TRBV18; weak D call: TRBD2 (7 bases). Germline V lookup: CDR1 KGHSH, CDR2 LQKENI. Trimming shortened V by 2 bases and J by 5 bases, and 25 bases separated the two germline ends. This CDR3 region has 19 residues. CDR3 sequence: CASSPFGGGGLGTNNEQFF. For the CDR3, the DNA is TGTGCCAGCTCACCATTCGGGGGCGGGGGCCTGGGGACTAACAATGAGCAGTTCTTC.

CDR3 bases: TGTGCCAGCAGTGATGTAGGGACTAGAAACACCGGGGAGCTGTTTTTT. It yields the protein CASSDVGTRNTGELFF. The chain has TRBV2 and TRBJ2-2; TRBD2 agrees at 8 bases. Germline CDR1 and CDR2: SNHLY and FYNNEI. The CDR3 is 16 residues long. Trimming at V came to 3 bases and at J to 2 bases, leaving 5 bases not matched to a gene.

V is TRBV4-2 and J is TRBJ2-1; tentatively, D is TRBD1 or TRBD2 (6 bases each). Germline CDR1 is LGHNA and CDR2 is YNFKEQ. The V and J ends lost 0 bases and 2 bases respectively, with 11 bases between them. The CDR3 totals 16 residues. CDR3 amino acids: CASSQDKGEAYNEQFF. The CDR3 DNA is TGTGCCAGCAGCCAAGATAAGGGGGAGGCCTACAATGAGCAGTTCTTC.

This clone has a single count. This rearrangement joins TRBV10-2 to TRBJ2-7, with 7 nucleotides matching TRBD2. The junction had 5 bases not matched to a gene; V was cut back by 6 bases and J by 0 bases. Germline CDR1 is WSHSY and CDR2 is SAAADI. The CDR3 contains 14 residues. The CDR3 here is CASSELAFSYEQYF. The CDR3 nucleotides read TGCGCCAGCAGCGAACTAGCGTTCTCCTACGAGCAGTACTTC.

The chain is built from TRBV27 and TRBJ1-2; 12 bases fit TRBD1. This CDR3 has 16 amino acids. V shed 4 bases and J 4 bases; nucleotides not matched to a gene: 7. In germline, CDR1 is MNHEY, CDR2 SMNVEV (reference sequence). CDR3 residues: CASSSTGTGGIYGYTF. In DNA form, the CDR3 reads TGTGCCAGCAGTTCGACCGGGACAGGGGGCATCTATGGCTACACCTTC.

V and J are TRBV9 and TRBJ2-7, with 12 bases matching TRBD1. V shed 0 bases, J shed 7 bases, and the junction held 8 bases outside the gene matches. Germline assignment: CDR1 SGDLS and CDR2 YYNGEE. The CDR3 is made up of 16 amino acids. The CDR3 protein is CASSVGVGQGAEEQYF. Here the CDR3 DNA reads TGTGCCAGCAGCGTAGGAGTGGGACAGGGGGCGGAAGAGCAGTACTTC.

This clone came up once. The V and J genes are TRBV5-4 and TRBJ2-1; D call uncertain. The CDR3 consists of 12 residues. Germline values: CDR1 SGHNT, CDR2 YYREEE (reference sequence). V lost 7 bases, J lost 0 bases, and 5 bases lay in between. The CDR3 sequence is CASGYSYNEQFF. CDR3 nucleotide sequence: TGTGCCAGCGGTTACTCCTACAATGAGCAGTTCTTC.

The chain carries TRBV7-8 and TRBJ1-1; D gene uncertain. Trimming took off 5 bases at V and 0 bases at J, with 16 bases between the two ends. The CDR3 sequence is 16 residues long. Germline loops: CDR1 SGHVS, CDR2 FQNEAQ. The CDR3 sequence is CASSPDFGYLNTEAFF. The DNA for the CDR3 is TGTGCCAGCAGCCCGGATTTCGGTTACCTGAACACTGAAGCTTTCTTT.

This chain connects TRBV6-1 to TRBJ1-2; 7 nucleotides agree with TRBD1. V lost 2 bases, J lost 8 bases, and 8 bases stayed unmatched. The CDR3 covers 14 residues. CDR1 and CDR2 (germline): MNHNS, SASEGT. The CDR3 DNA reads as TGTGCCAGCAGTGAAATTATAGGGGGCCAGGGCTACACCTTC. This encodes CASSEIIGGQGYTF.

The chain combines TRBV6-5 with TRBJ2-2; D is possibly TRBD1 or TRBD2 (5 bases each). The CDR3 has 16 amino acids. Trimming pared 4 bases from V and 7 bases from J, leaving 19 bases between. The germline V gene encodes CDR1 MNHEY and CDR2 SVGAGI. DNA of the CDR3: TGTGCCAGCAGTTTGACTTCGGGACCGCCCCACGGGGAGCTGTTTTTT. Its protein product is CASSLTSGPPHGELFF.

This clone was counted only a few times. V is TRBV27 and J is TRBJ2-7, with D tentatively TRBD1 or TRBD2 (5 bases each). Germline V gene data show CDR1 as MNHEY and CDR2 as SMNVEV (reference sequence). CDR3 length: 16 amino acids. The ends were cut back, 5 bases at V and 0 bases at J, with 17 bases in the middle. The CDR3 DNA reads as TGTGCCAGCAGTCCACACCCGGGACCCACCTCCTACGAGCAGTACTTC. This encodes CASSPHPGPTSYEQYF.

In nucleotides, the CDR3 is TGTGCCAGCAGCTTAAGGCGGGGGGTTGGGGATGAAAAACTGTTTTTT. Its translation is CASSLRRGVGDEKLFF. J is TRBJ1-4 and V is TRBV11-2, with D tentatively TRBD1 (5 bases). The CDR3 length is 16 residues. Trimming cost V 2 bases and J 6 bases, with 16 bases left between them. Germline V gene lookup returns CDR1 SGHAT and CDR2 FQNNGV. The full variable domain, in which reference TRBV11-2 and TRBJ1-4 provide the parts outside the CDR3, is EAGVAQSPRYKIIEKRQSVAFWCNPISGHATLYWYQQILGQGPKLLIQFQNNGVVDDSQLPKDRFSAERLKGVDSTLKIQPAKLEDSAVYLCASSLRRGVGDEKLFFGSGTQLSVL.

This chain uses TRBV30 with TRBJ1-4; 9 bases are shared with TRBD1. The CDR3 has 13 amino acids. Germline V gives CDR1 GTSNPN, CDR2 SVGIG (reference sequence). V lost 4 bases and J lost 7; bases outside the gene matches: 4. The CDR3 loop is CAWKGTGREKLFF. CDR3 bases: TGTGCCTGGAAAGGGACAGGGCGTGAAAAACTGTTTTTT.

This rearrangement joins TRBV18 to TRBJ1-5; the D is unclear. The germline V gene encodes CDR1 KGHSH and CDR2 LQKENI. V was trimmed by 3 bases and J by 1 base, leaving 10 bases between them. The CDR3 totals 15 residues. The CDR3 reads CASSPGGLSNQPQHF. As DNA, the CDR3 is TGTGCCAGCTCACCTGGTGGGTTAAGCAATCAGCCCCAGCATTTT.

The chain joins TRBV6-1 to TRBJ1-5; D gene uncertain. There are 14 residues in the CDR3. Germline V lookup: CDR1 MNHNS, CDR2 SASEGT. V lost 1 base and J lost 3, with 7 bases in between. The CDR3 reads CASSEGRFNQPQHF. CDR3 nucleotide sequence: TGTGCCAGCAGTGAAGGTAGATTCAATCAGCCCCAGCATTTT.